These 23 T cell receptor beta chains came from one sample sequenced in a study of low-dose radiotherapy and immunotherapy resistance in tumors. Alpha- and beta-chain coverage of first-strand cDNA came from TRAV- and TRBV-specific primers. The authors ran about 18 PCR cycles to amplify TCRs with a constant-region primer and V-primer adapter. TCRdb redid the calling of the reads with MiXCR, one entry per CDR3 protein. The sample holds about 7,300 distinct CDR3 sequences, about 59% seen once. The receptor source for this set is a human donor with advanced metastatic prostate, ovarian, gallbladder or colorectal cancer (not recorded which). This table probably holds off-target reads from a library built for another chain.

This clonotype turned up a few times. The V gene is TRBV6-1, the J gene TRBJ2-3, with D possibly being TRBD2 (6 bases). V was trimmed by 4 bases and J by 1 base, leaving 12 bases between them. This CDR3 region has 15 residues. Germline V gene sequence: CDR1 MNHNS, CDR2 SASEGT. In DNA, the CDR3 is TGTGCCAGCAGTGCCGGGAGCCACCGCACAGATACGCAGTATTTT. Translation gives CASSAGSHRTDTQYF.

This clonotype turned up a few times. The V call is TRBV27, the J call TRBJ2-1; 14 positions agree with TRBD2. Germline CDR1 is MNHEY and CDR2 is SMNVEV (reference sequence). The V segment lost 6 bases and the J segment 10 bases; nucleotides outside the gene matches: 8. The CDR3 length is 15 residues. The chain's CDR3 is CASSGTSGSSGEQFF. CDR3 nucleotides: TGTGCCAGCAGCGGGACTAGCGGGAGTTCAGGCGAGCAGTTCTTC.

Only a few counts were recorded for this clonotype. The chain combines TRBV11-3 with TRBJ2-5; TRBD1 might be the D (6 bases). The CDR3 is 13 residues long. V was shortened by 5 bases and J by 4 bases, with 11 bases between the two germline ends. Germline loops: CDR1 SGHNT, CDR2 YENEEA. The CDR3: CASSQDRRETQYF. CDR3 DNA: TGTGCCAGCAGCCAGGACAGAAGAGAGACCCAGTACTTC.

The chain links TRBV5-1 to TRBJ1-6; TRBD1 is a possible D gene (5 bases). The CDR3 is 14 residues long. V gave up 0 bases and J gave up 15 bases, with 16 bases separating them. CDR1 is SGHRS and CDR2 is YFSETQ in the germline V gene. CDR3 coding DNA: TGCGCCAGCAGCTTGGCGATGGGGGAGTCGTACCTCCACTTT. Its protein product is CASSLAMGESYLHF.

This clonotype was counted a single time. This chain joins TRBV27 and TRBJ1-1, with TRBD1 matching 8 bases. Germline loops: CDR1 MNHEY, CDR2 SMNVEV (reference sequence). V trimming: 4 bases; J trimming: 4 bases; junction bases outside the gene matches: 14. This CDR3 contains 17 residues. The CDR3 here is CASSYRSGGGTATEAFF. The CDR3 nucleotides are TGTGCCAGCAGTTACCGGTCAGGGGGCGGGACAGCCACTGAAGCTTTCTTT.

The rearrangement uses TRBV11-2 and TRBJ2-3; 11 bases match TRBD2. There are 17 residues in the CDR3. V shed 1 base and J 6 bases; nucleotides not matched to a gene: 9. Germline V CDR1 and CDR2: SGHAT, FQNNGV. The CDR3 DNA reads as TGTGCCAGCAGCTTAGCCGGACTAGCGGGTATCATTGATACGCAGTATTTT. It encodes CASSLAGLAGIIDTQYF.

This rearrangement joins TRBV12-3 or TRBV12-4 to TRBJ1-1; TRBD1 matches 8 bases. V was clipped by 3 bases and J by 4 bases; unmatched bases: 1. This CDR3 has 13 residues. Written as DNA, the CDR3 is TGTGCCAGCAGTTTGGGACAGGTCACTGAAGCTTTCTTT. Protein: CASSLGQVTEAFF.

This sequence joins TRBV18 and TRBJ2-6; D uncertain. Germline V gene lookup returns CDR1 KGHSH and CDR2 LQKENI. The CDR3 loop spans 15 amino acids. Between the trimmed V and J ends, which lost 4 bases and 0 bases, there was a span of 7 bases. CDR3 in DNA: TGTGCCAGCTCACGCGGATTCTCTGGGGCCAACGTCCTGACTTTC. It specifies CASSRGFSGANVLTF.

This chain connects TRBV5-1 to TRBJ1-1, with D uncertain. Germline lookup yields CDR1 SGHRS and CDR2 YFSETQ. The V end was cut by 0 bases, the J end by 4 bases, with 10 bases between. This CDR3 is 14 amino acids long. The CDR3: CASSLDVAGTEAFF. CDR3 DNA sequence: TGCGCCAGCAGCTTGGACGTGGCTGGCACTGAAGCTTTCTTT.

This clonotype was found a few times. This sequence joins TRBV28 and TRBJ2-3, with D perhaps TRBD1 or TRBD2 (5 bases each). The CDR3 contains 16 residues. The ends were cut back, 5 bases at V and 0 bases at J, with 15 bases in the middle. CDR1 MDHEN and CDR2 SYDVKM come from the germline V gene. The DNA for the CDR3 is TGTGCCAGCAGTCCAGGGACGGCCTTTAGCACAGATACGCAGTATTTT. This codes for CASSPGTAFSTDTQYF.

The gene calls are TRBV3-1 and TRBJ1-3; D gene uncertain. The CDR3 sequence is 15 residues long. Germline V lookup: CDR1 LGHDT, CDR2 YNNKEL (reference sequence). Trimming stripped 3 bases from V and 0 bases from J, with 9 bases between. The CDR3 DNA is TGTGCCAGCAGCCAGGGAAGTAGCTCTGGAAACACCATATATTTT. Translated, it gives CASSQGSSSGNTIYF.

CDR3 nucleotide sequence: TGTGCCAGCAGTTTGGGGCAGATTAGCAATCAGCCCCAGCATTTT. Amino acid sequence: CASSLGQISNQPQHF. The V call is TRBV12-3 or TRBV12-4, the J call TRBJ1-5, with D possibly being TRBD1 (5 bases). V lost 3 bases and J 0 bases, leaving 9 bases between the germline ends. This CDR3 has 15 residues.

The gene calls are TRBV28 and TRBJ1-1; D gene ambiguous. The germline V and J ends were trimmed by 4 bases and 0 bases, with 12 bases remaining between them. Germline CDR1 is MDHEN and CDR2 is SYDVKM. The CDR3 is 15 residues long. The CDR3 region is CASSWEVAMNTEAFF. CDR3 DNA: TGTGCCAGCAGTTGGGAAGTCGCGATGAACACTGAAGCTTTCTTT.

This chain uses TRBV14 with TRBJ2-3, with 10 bases identical to TRBD2. CDR1 SGHDN and CDR2 FVKESK come from the germline V gene. The CDR3 spans 15 residues. The V segment lost 4 bases and the J segment 4 bases; nucleotides outside the gene matches: 5. The CDR3: CASSLSGGSADTQYF. The DNA for the CDR3 is TGTGCCAGCAGCCTTAGCGGGGGGAGCGCAGATACGCAGTATTTT. The full variable domain, completed using reference TRBV14 and TRBJ2-3, is EAGVTQFPSHSVIEKGQTVTLRCDPISGHDNLYWYRRVMGKEIKFLLHFVKESKQDESGMPNNRFLAERTGGTYSTLKVQPAELEDSGVYFCASSLSGGSADTQYFGPGTRLTVL.

This clonotype has a single count. V is TRBV25-1 and J is TRBJ2-1; 10 bases fit TRBD2. There are 18 residues in the CDR3. V gave up 1 base and J gave up 2 bases; unmatched junction bases: 8. Looked up from germline, CDR1 is MGHDK and CDR2 is SYGVNS. The CDR3 loop is CASSELYGTSATYNEQFF. Written as DNA, the CDR3 is TGTGCCAGCAGTGAATTATATGGGACTAGCGCTACCTACAATGAGCAGTTCTTC.

This rearrangement joins TRBV11-2 to TRBJ2-1; TRBD2 is a possible D gene (5 bases). The CDR3 is made up of 12 amino acids. Germline-derived CDR1 and CDR2 are SGHAT and FQNNGV. The ends were cut back, 5 bases at V and 9 bases at J, with 11 bases in the middle. CDR3 region: CASSPPAGEQFF. CDR3 bases: TGTGCCAGCAGCCCCCCTGCGGGTGAGCAGTTCTTC.

This clonotype has only one observation. J is TRBJ1-5 and V is TRBV19; 7 bases are shared with TRBD1. The ends lost 6 bases at V and 3 bases at J; junction bases unmatched: 5. The germline gives CDR1 LNHDA, CDR2 SQIVND (reference sequence). This CDR3 is 14 amino acids long. The CDR3 reads CASRNRGTNQPQHF. In DNA form, the CDR3 reads TGTGCCAGTAGGAACAGGGGTACCAATCAGCCCCAGCATTTT.

V gene TRBV6-4 combines with J gene TRBJ2-3; 8 bases agree with TRBD1. The CDR3 spans 15 residues. Looked up from germline, CDR1 is MRHNA and CDR2 is SNTAGT. V trimming: 4 bases; J trimming: 3 bases; junction bases outside the gene matches: 6. The DNA of the CDR3 is TGTGCCAGCAGTGCTACGACAGGGGCAACAGATACGCAGTATTTT. This translates into CASSATTGATDTQYF.

The J gene is TRBJ1-2, the V gene TRBV12-5; the D gene is possibly TRBD1 (5 bases). CDR1 LGHNT and CDR2 FRNRAP come from the germline V gene. V lost 1 base to trimming and J lost 8 bases, with 11 bases between them. This CDR3 comprises 13 residues. The CDR3 DNA reads TGTGCTAGTGGTTTGGATCCGGGGCAAGGCTACACCTTC. Amino acid sequence: CASGLDPGQGYTF.

This clonotype was detected only a few times. The chain joins TRBV28 to TRBJ2-7, with 8 bases identical to TRBD2. CDR1 and CDR2 from the germline V gene are MDHEN and SYDVKM. The CDR3 extends over 18 amino acids. The V gene end was trimmed by 4 bases and the J gene end by 3 bases; junction bases not matched to a gene: 17. The CDR3, as DNA: TGTGCCAGCAGTTCCTCCCCGGGGCTAGGGGGACTAGGCTACGAGCAGTACTTC. Translated: CASSSSPGLGGLGYEQYF. The full variable domain, its missing parts supplied by reference TRBV28 and TRBJ2-7, is DVKVTQSSRYLVKRTGEKVFLECVQDMDHENMFWYRQDPGLGLRLIYFSYDVKMKEKGDIPEGYSVSREKKERFSLILESASTNQTSMYLCASSSSPGLGGLGYEQYFGPGTRLTVT.

The J gene is TRBJ2-7, the V gene TRBV2, with D possibly matching TRBD2 (5 bases). The germline gives CDR1 SNHLY, CDR2 FYNNEI. The CDR3 consists of 14 residues. V lost 5 bases, J lost 1 base, and 12 bases lay in between. The DNA of the CDR3 is TGTGCCAGCAGTCTTAATAGCGTATCCTACGAGCAGTACTTC. It yields the protein CASSLNSVSYEQYF.

The V call is TRBV5-5, the J call TRBJ2-5, with D tentatively TRBD2 (6 bases). Trimming took 2 bases from V and 5 from J, leaving 16 bases between them. Germline assignment: CDR1 SGHKS and CDR2 YYEKEE (reference sequence). The CDR3 runs to 15 residues. The chain's CDR3 is CASSFSPGDGETQYF. CDR3 nucleotide sequence: TGTGCCAGCAGCTTTAGTCCGGGGGATGGGGAGACCCAGTACTTC.

This clonotype was counted a single time. The V gene is TRBV29-1, the J gene TRBJ2-5; weak D call: TRBD1 (5 bases). In germline, CDR1 is SQVTM, CDR2 ANQGSEA. Trimming removed 4 bases from V and 4 bases from J, with 7 bases in between. The CDR3 totals 11 residues. This CDR3 reads CSVGGTETQYF. CDR3 DNA: TGCAGCGTTGGGGGCACAGAGACCCAGTACTTC.